Following are 6 T cell receptor beta chains from one sample sequenced in a study of T cells in Graves' hyperthyroidism and ophthalmopathy. The investigators amplified TCR beta CDR3 regions from RNA transcripts. The study used the HTBI primer set for a first-round RT-PCR of the TCR CDR3. TCRdb recomputed calls from the multiplex PCR reads with MiXCR, one row per CDR3 protein. The table has around 540,000 distinct CDR3 sequences, 35% to 55% seen once. What was sequenced was peripheral blood or thyroid tissue (not recorded which). These receptors were obtained from a woman aged 18-35 years with Graves' hyperthyroidism.

The table lists this clonotype with many counts. The chain links TRBV15 to TRBJ1-1; D uncertain. This CDR3 contains 13 residues. The germline V gene encodes CDR1 LNHNV and CDR2 YYDKDF (reference sequence). Between the trimmed V and J ends, which lost 0 bases and 5 bases, there was a span of 7 bases. The CDR3 spells CATSRDRETEAFF. The CDR3 DNA follows: TGTGCCACCAGCAGAGACCGGGAGACTGAAGCTTTCTTT.

This clonotype was found a few times. This rearrangement joins TRBV3-1 to TRBJ1-4; the D gene is possibly TRBD1 (6 bases). CDR1 and CDR2 (germline): LGHDT, YNNKEL (reference sequence). The CDR3 consists of 15 residues. V gave up 5 bases and J gave up 8 bases, with 18 bases separating them. In DNA, the CDR3 is TGTGCCAGCAGCTCAGGCCGGGCCCAGGGGGAAAAACTGTTTTTT. This gives the protein CASSSGRAQGEKLFF. The full variable domain, rest sourced from reference TRBV3-1 and TRBJ1-4, is DTAVSQTPKYLVTQMGNDKSIKCEQNLGHDTMYWYKQDSKKFLKIMFSYNNKELIINETVPNRFSPKSPDKAHLNLHINSLELGDSAVYFCASSSGRAQGEKLFFGSGTQLSVL.

The chain has TRBV14 and TRBJ1-2; no clear D. Trimming took off 2 bases at V and 7 bases at J, with 11 bases between the two ends. There are 13 residues in the CDR3. CDR1 SGHDN and CDR2 FVKESK come from the germline V gene. Here the CDR3 DNA reads TGTGCCAGCAGCCAATTCGTAACGGGTGGCTACACCTTC. Its protein is CASSQFVTGGYTF.

The sample holds one count of this clonotype. V usage is TRBV7-9 and J usage is TRBJ2-7; TRBD1 matches at 8 bases. CDR1 and CDR2 (germline): SEHNR, FQNEAQ (reference sequence). The CDR3 covers 15 residues. The ends lost 5 bases at V and 3 bases at J; junction bases unmatched: 9. CDR3 sequence: CASSRQGAGDYEQYF. The CDR3 region has the DNA TGTGCCAGCAGCCGGCAGGGGGCCGGGGACTACGAGCAGTACTTC.

This clonotype was counted at least ten times. The rearrangement links TRBV29-1 to TRBJ1-1; 7 nucleotides line up with TRBD1. J was trimmed by 1 base and V by 8 bases; bases with no gene match: 1. Germline V gives CDR1 SQVTM, CDR2 ANQGSEA. This CDR3 is 11 amino acids long. For the CDR3, the DNA is TGCAGCACAGGGGCGAACACTGAAGCTTTCTTT. As protein: CSTGANTEAFF.

V usage is TRBV11-3 and J usage is TRBJ1-4; D is undetermined. Trimming took 3 bases from V and 5 from J, leaving 10 bases between them. CDR1 is SGHNT, CDR2 YENEEA, per germline. The CDR3 extends over 14 amino acids. The CDR3 sequence is CASSFNRQNEKLFF. CDR3 DNA: TGTGCCAGCAGCTTTAACCGTCAAAATGAAAAACTGTTTTTT.